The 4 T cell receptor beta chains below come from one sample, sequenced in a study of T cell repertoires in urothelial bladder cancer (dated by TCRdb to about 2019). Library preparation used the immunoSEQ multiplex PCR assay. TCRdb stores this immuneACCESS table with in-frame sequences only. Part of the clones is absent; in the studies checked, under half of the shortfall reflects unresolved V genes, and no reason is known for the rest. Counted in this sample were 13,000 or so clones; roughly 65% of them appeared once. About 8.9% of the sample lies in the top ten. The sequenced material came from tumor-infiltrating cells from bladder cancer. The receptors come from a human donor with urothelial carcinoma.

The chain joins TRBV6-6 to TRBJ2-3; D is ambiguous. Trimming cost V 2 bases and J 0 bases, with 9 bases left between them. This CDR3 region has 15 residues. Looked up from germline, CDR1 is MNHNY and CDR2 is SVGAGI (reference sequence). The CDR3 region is CASSYLDLSTDTQYF. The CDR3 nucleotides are TGTGCCAGCAGTTACCTGGACCTTAGCACAGATACGCAGTATTTT.

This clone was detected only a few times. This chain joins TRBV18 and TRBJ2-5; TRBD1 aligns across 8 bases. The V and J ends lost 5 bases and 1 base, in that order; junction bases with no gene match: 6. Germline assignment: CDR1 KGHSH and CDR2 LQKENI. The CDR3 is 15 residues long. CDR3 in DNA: TGTGCCAGCTCAGCCGGGACAGGAATCCAAGAGACCCAGTACTTC. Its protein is CASSAGTGIQETQYF.

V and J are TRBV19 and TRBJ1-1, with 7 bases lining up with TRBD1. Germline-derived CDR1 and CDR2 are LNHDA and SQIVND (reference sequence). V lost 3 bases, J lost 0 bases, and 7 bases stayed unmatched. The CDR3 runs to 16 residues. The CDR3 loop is CASSMGTGTVNTEAFF. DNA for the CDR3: TGTGCCAGTAGTATGGGAACCGGGACAGTGAACACTGAAGCTTTCTTT.

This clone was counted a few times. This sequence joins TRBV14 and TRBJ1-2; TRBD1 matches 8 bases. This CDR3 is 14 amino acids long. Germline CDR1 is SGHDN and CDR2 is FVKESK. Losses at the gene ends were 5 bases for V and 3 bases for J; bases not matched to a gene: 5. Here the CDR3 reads CASSATGEDYGYTF. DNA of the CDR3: TGTGCCAGCAGCGCGACAGGGGAGGACTATGGCTACACCTTC.